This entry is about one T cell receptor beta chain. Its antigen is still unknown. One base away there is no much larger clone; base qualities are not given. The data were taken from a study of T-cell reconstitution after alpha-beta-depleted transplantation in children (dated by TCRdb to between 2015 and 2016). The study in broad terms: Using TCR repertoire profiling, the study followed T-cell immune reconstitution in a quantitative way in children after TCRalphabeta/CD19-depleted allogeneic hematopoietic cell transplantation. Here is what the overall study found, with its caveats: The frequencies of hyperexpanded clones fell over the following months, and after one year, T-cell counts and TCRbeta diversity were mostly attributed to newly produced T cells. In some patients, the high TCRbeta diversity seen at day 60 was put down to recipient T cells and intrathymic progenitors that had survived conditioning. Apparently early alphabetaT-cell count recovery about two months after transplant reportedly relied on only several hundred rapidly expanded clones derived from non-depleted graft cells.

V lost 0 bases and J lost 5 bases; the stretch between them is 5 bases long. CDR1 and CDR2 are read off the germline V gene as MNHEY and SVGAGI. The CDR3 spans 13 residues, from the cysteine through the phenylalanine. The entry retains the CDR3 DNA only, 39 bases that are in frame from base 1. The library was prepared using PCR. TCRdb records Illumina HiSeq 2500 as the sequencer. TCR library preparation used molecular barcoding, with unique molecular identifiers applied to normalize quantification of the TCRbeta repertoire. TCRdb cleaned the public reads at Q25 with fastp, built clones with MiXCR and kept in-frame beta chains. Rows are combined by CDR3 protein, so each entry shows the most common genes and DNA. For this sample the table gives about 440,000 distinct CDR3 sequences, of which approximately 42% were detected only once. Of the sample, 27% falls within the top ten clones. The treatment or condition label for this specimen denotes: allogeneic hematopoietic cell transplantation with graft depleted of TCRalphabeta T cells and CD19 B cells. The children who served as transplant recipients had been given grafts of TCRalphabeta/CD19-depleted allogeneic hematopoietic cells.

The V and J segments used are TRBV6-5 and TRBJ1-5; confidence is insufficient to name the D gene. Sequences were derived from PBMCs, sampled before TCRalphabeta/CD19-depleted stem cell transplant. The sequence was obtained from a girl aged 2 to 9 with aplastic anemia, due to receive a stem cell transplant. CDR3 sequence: CASSYSSYQPQHF. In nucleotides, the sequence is TGTGCCAGCAGTTACTCGTCCTATCAGCCCCAGCATTTT.